This TCR beta chain appears in the sequencing data of a study of blood T cell repertoires in COVID-19. Overall study: Donors in the United States, Italy and Spain gave samples during acute or convalescent COVID-19. The cDNA or gDNA used as material had been derived from T cells, B-cell-depleted T cells, or PBMCs.

Per the authors' pipeline: Estimated nucleated cell counts came from reference gene primer amplification. The protocol was immunoSEQ multiplex PCR, while the TCRdb copy is restricted to in-frame clones and leaves out a portion. Clone size and V and J calls were adopted from that table, with D and trimming inferred from the DNA. This table holds some 250,000 clones, under 90% found once. This clone was seen only once. Sequencing used peripheral blood. The receptor's source is a woman in her fifties or sixties with active or convalescent COVID-19.

The CDR3 reads CASSPSQGYEQYF. The CDR3 nucleotides read TGTGCCAGCTCACCATCACAGGGCTACGAGCAGTACTTC. V usage is TRBV18 and J usage is TRBJ2-7; D may be TRBD1 (6 bases). Trimming took off 2 bases at V and 3 bases at J, with 8 bases between the two ends. CDR1 is KGHSH and CDR2 is LQKENI in the germline V gene. The CDR3 runs 13 residues.